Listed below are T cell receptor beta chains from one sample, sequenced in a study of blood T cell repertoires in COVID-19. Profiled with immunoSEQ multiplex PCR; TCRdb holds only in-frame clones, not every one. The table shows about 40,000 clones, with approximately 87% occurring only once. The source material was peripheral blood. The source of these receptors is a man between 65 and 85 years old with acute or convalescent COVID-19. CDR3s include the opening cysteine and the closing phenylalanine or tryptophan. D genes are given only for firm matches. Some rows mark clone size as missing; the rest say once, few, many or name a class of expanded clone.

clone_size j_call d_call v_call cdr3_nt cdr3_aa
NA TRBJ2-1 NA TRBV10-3 TGTGCCATCAGTTACATTTTAAGCTCCTACAATGAGCAGTTCTTC CAISYILSSYNEQFF
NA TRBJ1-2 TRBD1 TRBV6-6 TGTGCCAGCAGCCAGACAGGGTTTGGCTACACCTTC CASSQTGFGYTF
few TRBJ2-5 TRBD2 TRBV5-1 TGCGCCAGCAGCTTGATGGGGGGAGGGGAGACCCAGTACTTC CASSLMGGGETQYF
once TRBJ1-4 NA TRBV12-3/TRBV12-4 TGTGCCAGCAGTTTCGGAGGGGAGAAACTGTTTTTT CASSFGGEKLFF
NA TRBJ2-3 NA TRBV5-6 TGTGCCAGCAGTTGGGGGGCAGATACGCAGTATTTT CASSWGADTQYF
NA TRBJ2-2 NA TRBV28 TGTGCCAGCAGTACCAGGGTAGCGAACACCGGGGAGCTGTTTTTT CASSTRVANTGELFF
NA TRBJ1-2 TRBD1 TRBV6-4 TGTGCCAACATAACAGGGGTCCCGACAGGGGACTATGGCTACACCTTC CANITGVPTGDYGYTF
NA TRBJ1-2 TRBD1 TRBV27 TGTGCCAGCAGTGGGCAGACAGGGCAGGACTATGGCTACACCTTC CASSGQTGQDYGYTF
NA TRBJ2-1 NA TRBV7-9 TGTGCCAGCAGCTTAGCGTATGTCGGGAGCCCCTACAATGAGCAGTTCTTC CASSLAYVGSPYNEQFF
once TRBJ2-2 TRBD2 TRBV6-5 TGTGCCGGCGGGAGAAACACCGGGGAGCTGTTTTTT CAGGRNTGELFF
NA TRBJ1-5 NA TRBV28 TGTGCCAGCGGGGGGGCGCGACAGCCCCAGCATTTT CASGGARQPQHF
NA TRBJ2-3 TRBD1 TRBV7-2 TGTGCCAGCAGCCTACAGGGGGGCACAGATACGCAGTATTTT CASSLQGGTDTQYF
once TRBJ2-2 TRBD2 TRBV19 TGTGCCAGTAGTATGACTAGCGGGAGTGGGGAGCTGTTTTTT CASSMTSGSGELFF
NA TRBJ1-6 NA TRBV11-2 TGTGCCAGCAGCCTGAATCGGGGGGATTCACCCCTCCACTTT CASSLNRGDSPLHF
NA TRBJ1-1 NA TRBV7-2 TGTGCCAGCAGCTTACAGGGCGGGAACACTGAAGCTTTCTTT CASSLQGGNTEAFF
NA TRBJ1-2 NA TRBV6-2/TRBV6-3 TGTGCCAGCAGTTTCGTCTACTATGGCTACACCTTC CASSFVYYGYTF
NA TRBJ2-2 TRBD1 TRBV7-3 TGTGCCAGCAGCTTAACCGGACAGGGGGCCACCGGGGAGCTGTTTTTT CASSLTGQGATGELFF
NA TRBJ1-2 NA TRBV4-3 TGCGCCAGCAGCCAAGATTACCAGGGTCTAAACGGCTACACCTTC CASSQDYQGLNGYTF
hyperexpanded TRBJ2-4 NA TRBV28 TGTGCCAGCACCCTGGGCAATCCCAAAAACATTCAGTACTTC CASTLGNPKNIQYF
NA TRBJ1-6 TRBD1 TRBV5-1 TGCGCCAGCAGCTTCCGACAGGGGGCCGATAATTCACCCCTCCACTTT CASSFRQGADNSPLHF
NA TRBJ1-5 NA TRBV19 TGTGCCAGTAGGGACGAGGGCGGGGTGCGCAATCAGCCCCAGCATTTT CASRDEGGVRNQPQHF
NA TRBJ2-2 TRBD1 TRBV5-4 TGTGCCAGCAGCCCGGGGTGGAGGGACAGGACCGGGGAGCTGTTTTTT CASSPGWRDRTGELFF
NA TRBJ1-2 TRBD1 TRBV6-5 TGTGCCAGTACCGGGACAGTCTATGGCTACACCTTC CASTGTVYGYTF
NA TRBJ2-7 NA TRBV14 TGTGCCAGCAGCTCTGGGAGGGGGACCCTCTACGAGCAGTACTTC CASSSGRGTLYEQYF
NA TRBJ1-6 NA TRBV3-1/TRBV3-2 TGTGCCAGCAGCCAGGGACTCAATTCACCCCTCCACTTT CASSQGLNSPLHF
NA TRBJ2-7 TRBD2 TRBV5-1 TGCGCCAGCAGCGCTGGGACTAGCCAATCCGAGCAGTACTTC CASSAGTSQSEQYF
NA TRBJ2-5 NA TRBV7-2 TGTGCCAGCAGCTTAAATTCGGCTAGCAGGTACCAAGAGACCCAGTACTTC CASSLNSASRYQETQYF
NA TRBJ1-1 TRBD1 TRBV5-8 TGTGCCAGCAGCTTAGCGATGGGACAGGGCTCTGAAGCTTTCTTT CASSLAMGQGSEAFF
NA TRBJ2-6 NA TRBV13 TGTGCCAGCAGGAGAACTGATCTCTCTGGGGCCAACGTCCTGACTTTC CASRRTDLSGANVLTF
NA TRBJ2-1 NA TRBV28 TGTGCCAGCAGGTACTTGGATGAGCAGTTCTTC CASRYLDEQFF
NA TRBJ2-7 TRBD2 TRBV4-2 TGTGCCAGCAGCCGAGATACGACTAGCGGGAAATACGAGCAGTACTTC CASSRDTTSGKYEQYF
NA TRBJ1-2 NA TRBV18 TGTGCCAGCTCACCAATAGAGGGTCGTAACTATGGCTACACCTTC CASSPIEGRNYGYTF
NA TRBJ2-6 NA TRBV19 TGTGCCACCCGGGGATGGGCTGGGGCCAACGTCCTGACTTTC CATRGWAGANVLTF
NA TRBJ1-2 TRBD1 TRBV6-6 TGTGCCAGCAGTTACTCGGGACAGGGAAACTATGGCTACACCTTC CASSYSGQGNYGYTF
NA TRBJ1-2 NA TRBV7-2 TGTGCCAGCAGCTTAAACGGACAGCCTACTAACTATGGCTACACCTTC CASSLNGQPTNYGYTF
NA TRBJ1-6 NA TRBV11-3 TGTGCCAGCAGCTTAGACGGGTGGGGGCCGATAAGGGATTCACCCCTCCACTTT CASSLDGWGPIRDSPLHF
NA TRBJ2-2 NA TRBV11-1 TGTGCCAGCAGGGTTGGGACTGGGGTCAACACCGGGGAGCTGTTTTTT CASRVGTGVNTGELFF
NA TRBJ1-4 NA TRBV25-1 TGTGCCAGCAGTGAATCGACAGGCGGCGATGAAAAACTGTTTTTT CASSESTGGDEKLFF
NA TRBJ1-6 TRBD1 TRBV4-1 TGCGCCAGCAGCCACGTACCGGACAGGGGGCCCTATAATTCACCCCTCCACTTT CASSHVPDRGPYNSPLHF
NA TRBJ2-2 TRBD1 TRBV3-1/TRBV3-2 TGTGCCAGCAGCGTAACAGGGGGCTTCAGCACCGGGGAGCTGTTTTTT CASSVTGGFSTGELFF
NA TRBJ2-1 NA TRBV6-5 TGTGCCAGCATTCAACGCCAGGGGATTTACAATGAGCAGTTCTTC CASIQRQGIYNEQFF
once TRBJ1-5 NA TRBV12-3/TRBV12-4 TGTGCCAGCAGTCGGGGAGTTCAGCCCCAGCATTTT CASSRGVQPQHF
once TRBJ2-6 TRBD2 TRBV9 TGTGCCAGCAGCGTAGCTACGGGAGGGAGGACCTCTGGGGCCAACGTCCTGACTTTC CASSVATGGRTSGANVLTF
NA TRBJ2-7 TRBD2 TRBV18 TGTGCCAGCTCACAGACCCTAGCGGGAGCCACCTACGAGCAGTACTTC CASSQTLAGATYEQYF
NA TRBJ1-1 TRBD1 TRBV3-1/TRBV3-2 TGTGCCAGCAGCCAATTACTCAGGGGGCAAGGTGAAGCTTTCTTT CASSQLLRGQGEAFF
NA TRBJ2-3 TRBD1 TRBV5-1 TGCGCCAGCAGGGGAGCAGGGGGCTTAACAGATACGCAGTATTTT CASRGAGGLTDTQYF
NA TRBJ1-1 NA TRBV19 TGTGCCAGTAGCGTCACCCAACAGGGTCTAGTCACTGAAGCTTTCTTT CASSVTQQGLVTEAFF
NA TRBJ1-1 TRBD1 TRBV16 TGTGCCAGCAGCCAGTCCTCCGGGACAGTAGTGAACACTGAAGCTTTCTTT CASSQSSGTVVNTEAFF
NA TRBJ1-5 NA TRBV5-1 TGCGCCAGCAGCTCCACCCCAGGACAGCCCCAGCATTTT CASSSTPGQPQHF
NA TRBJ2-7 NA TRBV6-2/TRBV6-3 TGTGCCAGCAGTTACGCCCGGACAGCTTTCTACGAGCAGTACTTC CASSYARTAFYEQYF